Described below is a single T cell receptor (beta chain) sequence and its context. This record comes from a study of T cell changes during pregnancy in multiple sclerosis. TCRdb's copy holds only in-frame clones and misses some; the assay was immunoSEQ multiplex PCR. Among tens of thousands of clones, 80% to 95% were seen once, and the ten largest hold approximately 2.8%. From germline, CDR1 is SQVTM and CDR2 ANQGSEA. The CDR3 is made up of 12 amino acids. V was clipped by 6 bases and J by 2 bases; unmatched bases: 4. The receptor comes from a female donor in good health, enrolled as a control in a pregnancy study. The chain links TRBV29-1 to TRBJ2-7; 7 bases match TRBD2. Specimen: CD8+ T cells from peripheral blood mononuclear cells, collected in the third trimester of pregnancy. The CDR3 reads CSVSRGAYEQYF. The CDR3 DNA follows: TGCAGCGTCTCCCGGGGGGCCTACGAGCAGTACTTC.